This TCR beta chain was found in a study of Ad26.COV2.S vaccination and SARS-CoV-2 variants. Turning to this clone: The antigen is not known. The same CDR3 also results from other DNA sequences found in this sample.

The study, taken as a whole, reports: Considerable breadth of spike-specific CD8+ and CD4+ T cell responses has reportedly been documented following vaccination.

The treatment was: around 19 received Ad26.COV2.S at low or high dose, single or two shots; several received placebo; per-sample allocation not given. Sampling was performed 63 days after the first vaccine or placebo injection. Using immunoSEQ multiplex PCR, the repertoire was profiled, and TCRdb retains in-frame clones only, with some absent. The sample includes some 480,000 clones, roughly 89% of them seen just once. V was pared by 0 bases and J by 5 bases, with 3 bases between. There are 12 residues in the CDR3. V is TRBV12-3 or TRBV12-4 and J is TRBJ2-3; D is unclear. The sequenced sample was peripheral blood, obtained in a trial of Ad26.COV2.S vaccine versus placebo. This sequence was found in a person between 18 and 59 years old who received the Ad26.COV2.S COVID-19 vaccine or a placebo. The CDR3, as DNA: TGTGCCAGCAGTTTAGCACAAGATACGCAGTATTTT. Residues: CASSLAQDTQYF.